The 18 T cell receptor beta chains presented below share a single source sample, sequenced in a study of blood T cell repertoires in COVID-19. This table comes from immunoSEQ multiplex PCR, and its TCRdb copy is limited to in-frame clones, with some not included. The data show fewer than 250,000 clones, roughly 85% seen once. Sequenced: PBMCs or T cells enriched from blood (not recorded which). These receptor sequences come from a woman aged 40 to 49 with acute COVID-19.

This chain uses TRBV12-3 or TRBV12-4 with TRBJ2-1; D is undetermined. This CDR3 has 12 residues. The V end lost 5 bases, the J end lost 7 bases, and 9 bases lay between the germline ends. The CDR3 is CASSTLRNEQFF. DNA of the CDR3: TGTGCCAGCAGTACTCTCCGGAATGAGCAGTTCTTC.

This clone was seen a handful of times. The V gene is TRBV6-5, the J gene TRBJ2-7, with D uncertain. The CDR3 totals 11 residues. V was trimmed by 11 bases and J by 0 bases, leaving 8 bases between them. Germline V gives CDR1 MNHEY, CDR2 SVGAGI. The CDR3 bases are TGTGCCGTCGCGGACTCCTACGAGCAGTACTTC. This gives the protein CAVADSYEQYF.

Comment on this clone: Within the sample, other DNA sequences also encode this same CDR3. The chain combines TRBV4-2 with TRBJ2-3, with TRBD1 identical over 10 bases. The V and J ends lost 1 base and 3 bases, in that order; junction bases with no gene match: 1. CDR1 is LGHNA, CDR2 YNFKEQ, per germline. The CDR3 length is 15 residues. The DNA for the CDR3 is TGTGCCAGCAGCCAAGGACAGGGGGCTACAGATACGCAGTATTTT. Residues: CASSQGQGATDTQYF.

V usage is TRBV7-2 and J usage is TRBJ2-7, with 7 bases lining up with TRBD2. Germline V CDR1 and CDR2: SGHTA, FQGNSA. The CDR3 contains 14 residues. V shed 2 bases, J shed 4 bases, and the junction held 5 bases outside the gene matches. The CDR3 coding sequence is TGTGCCAGCAGCTTACTGGGGAGGGCGTACGAGCAGTACTTC. As protein: CASSLLGRAYEQYF. The whole variable domain, filled in from reference TRBV7-2 and TRBJ2-7, reads GAGVSQSPSNKVTEKGKDVELRCDPISGHTALYWYRQSLGQGLEFLIYFQGNSAPDKSGLPSDRFSAERTGGSVSTLTIQRTQQEDSAVYLCASSLLGRAYEQYFGPGTRLTVT.

V and J are TRBV24-1 and TRBJ2-7, with 8 bases lining up with TRBD1. Germline CDR1 KGHDR, CDR2 SFDVKD. This CDR3 region has 15 residues. V trimming: 4 bases; J trimming: 4 bases; junction bases outside the gene matches: 8. This chain's CDR3 is CATSDTGQGGYEQYF. CDR3 nucleotides: TGTGCCACCAGTGACACAGGACAGGGTGGATACGAGCAGTACTTC.

The chain uses TRBV15 and TRBJ2-7; D gene unclear. The CDR3 contains 14 residues. The germline CDR1 and CDR2 sequences are LNHNV and YYDKDF (reference sequence). V lost 0 bases and J lost 1, with 7 bases in between. CDR3 protein: CATSREYKSYEQYF. For the CDR3, the DNA is TGTGCCACCAGCAGAGAGTACAAATCCTACGAGCAGTACTTC.

The V and J genes are TRBV12-5 and TRBJ2-3; 9 bases agree with TRBD2. Germline CDR1 LGHNT, CDR2 FRNRAP. This CDR3 is built from 16 residues. The trim removed 7 bases at V and 8 bases at J, leaving 16 bases unmatched. CDR3 in amino acids: CASAPPLAGGRGTQYF. DNA of the CDR3: TGTGCTAGTGCCCCCCCGCTGGCGGGAGGGCGGGGTACGCAGTATTTT. The variable domain in full, completed from reference TRBV12-5 and TRBJ2-3, reads DARVTQTPRHKVTEMGQEVTMRCQPILGHNTVFWYRQTMMQGLELLAYFRNRAPLDDSGMPKDRFSAEMPDATLATLKIQPSEPRDSAVYFCASAPPLAGGRGTQYFGPGTRLTVL.

The table lists this clone with a count of one. The chain has TRBV11-3 and TRBJ1-6, with D hard to call. CDR3 length: 15 residues. V dropped 3 bases and J dropped 5 bases, with 11 bases sitting between them. Per the germline V gene, CDR1 is SGHNT and CDR2 is YENEEA. DNA for the CDR3: TGTGCCAGCAGCTTGTATACGGGTGATAATTCACCCCTCCACTTT. This gives the protein CASSLYTGDNSPLHF. The full variable domain, with the rest looked up from reference TRBV11-3 and TRBJ1-6, is EAGVVQSPRYKIIEKKQPVAFWCNPISGHNTLYWYLQNLGQGPELLIRYENEEAVDDSQLPKDRFSAERLKGVDSTLKIQPAELGDSAVYLCASSLYTGDNSPLHFGNGTRLTVT.

The chain joins TRBV6-2 or TRBV6-3 to TRBJ2-7; 8 positions match TRBD1. CDR1 is MNHEY, CDR2 SVGEGT, per germline. V lost 2 bases and J lost 6; bases outside the gene matches: 9. This CDR3 is 15 amino acids long. The CDR3 DNA sequence: TGTGCCAGCAGTTACATGGACAGGGTAGGTGGCGAGCAGTACTTC. As protein: CASSYMDRVGGEQYF.

The genes are TRBV27 and TRBJ2-2; 8 nucleotides agree with TRBD2. CDR1 is MNHEY and CDR2 is SMNVEV in the germline V gene (reference sequence). J gave up 5 bases and V 1 base, and 9 bases lay outside the gene matches. The CDR3 is 17 residues long. CDR3 loop: CASSLFRLALSTGELFF. In nucleotides, the CDR3 is TGTGCCAGCAGTTTATTCCGACTAGCGCTATCAACCGGGGAGCTGTTTTTT.

This clone was seen a handful of times. The genes are TRBV5-1 and TRBJ2-7, with D perhaps matching TRBD1 (6 bases). V shed 0 bases and J shed 2 bases, with 15 bases lying between them. Germline loops: CDR1 SGHRS, CDR2 YFSETQ. The CDR3 has 16 amino acids. The DNA for the CDR3 is TGCGCCAGCAGCTTGGCCGGGCAGGGGATAACCTACGAGCAGTACTTC. Protein sequence: CASSLAGQGITYEQYF.

V usage is TRBV11-3 and J usage is TRBJ2-7, with D uncertain. Trimming removed 6 bases from V and 1 base from J, with 7 bases in between. The CDR3 length is 12 residues. Looked up from germline, CDR1 is SGHNT and CDR2 is YENEEA. The CDR3 is CASRSHSYEQYF. CDR3 coding DNA: TGTGCCAGCAGATCACATTCCTACGAGCAGTACTTC. Drawing the rest from reference TRBV11-3 and TRBJ2-7, the complete variable domain is EAGVVQSPRYKIIEKKQPVAFWCNPISGHNTLYWYLQNLGQGPELLIRYENEEAVDDSQLPKDRFSAERLKGVDSTLKIQPAELGDSAVYLCASRSHSYEQYFGPGTRLTVT.

The chain has TRBV11-2 and TRBJ2-1; perhaps TRBD2 as D (6 bases). Trimming cost V 10 bases and J 4 bases, with 17 bases left between them. The CDR3 is 14 amino acids. From germline, CDR1 is SGHAT and CDR2 FQNNGV. As DNA, the CDR3 is TGTGCCACCGTCGAGGCGGGGATATACAATGAGCAGTTCTTC. Its translation: CATVEAGIYNEQFF.

A note on this clone: The sample contains more than one DNA sequence encoding this CDR3. The gene calls are TRBV28 and TRBJ1-5; D possibly corresponds to TRBD1 (5 bases). V was trimmed by 5 bases and J by 6 bases, leaving 8 bases between them. CDR3 size: 12 residues. CDR1 is MDHEN, CDR2 SYDVKM, per germline. CDR3 nucleotide sequence: TGTGCCAGCAGTCTGGGGGGTCAGCCCCAGCATTTT. Amino acids: CASSLGGQPQHF.

CDR3 nucleotides: TGTGCCAGCAGTAGCAGGGTGGGGGCTGAGGGCAATGAGCAGTTCTTC. Amino acids: CASSSRVGAEGNEQFF. The J gene is TRBJ2-1, the V gene TRBV27; tentatively, D is TRBD1 (6 bases). Germline CDR1 is MNHEY and CDR2 is SMNVEV (reference sequence). This CDR3 is built from 16 residues. Trimming cost V 5 bases and J 6 bases, with 20 bases left between them.

In this sample, this clone turned up a few times. The V and J genes are TRBV3-1 (or the pseudogene TRBV3-2) and TRBJ2-2; TRBD1 matches at 7 bases. Losses at the gene ends were 4 bases for V and 1 base for J; bases not matched to a gene: 12. This CDR3 is 18 amino acids long. CDR1 LGHDT and CDR2 YNNKEL come from the germline V gene (reference sequence). For the CDR3, the DNA is TGTGCCAGCAGCCCCTACGGGACAGCTAATGGGAACACCGGGGAGCTGTTTTTT. Its translation: CASSPYGTANGNTGELFF.

This chain joins TRBV2 and TRBJ2-4; TRBD2 is a possible D gene (6 bases). Deletions cut 4 bases from V and 8 bases from J, with 9 bases between. This CDR3 region has 12 residues. CDR1 SNHLY and CDR2 FYNNEI come from the germline V gene. CDR3 DNA sequence: TGTGCCAGCAGTGTGGAGGGAGACATTCAGTACTTC. Translating it yields CASSVEGDIQYF.

This chain joins TRBV6-2 or TRBV6-3 and TRBJ2-2; 10 nucleotides match TRBD2. The CDR3 extends over 19 amino acids. Germline loops: CDR1 MNHEY, CDR2 SVGEGT. J gave up 4 bases and V 6 bases, and 17 bases lay outside the gene matches. CDR3 residues: CASSDRSRGAGGVTGELFF. CDR3 bases: TGTGCCAGCAGCGACCGTTCGCGGGGAGCGGGAGGGGTCACCGGGGAGCTGTTTTTT.